Presented here are 12 T cell receptor beta chains from one specimen sequenced in a study of blood T cell repertoires in COVID-19. Assay: immunoSEQ multiplex PCR; the TCRdb copy retains only in-frame clones and omits some. The sample yields around 130,000 clones, approximately 85% seen once. The sample consisted of peripheral blood. These TCRs come from a human donor in a cohort sampled during active COVID-19.

The chain recombines TRBV11-3 with TRBJ2-3; D is uncertain. CDR1 and CDR2 (germline): SGHNT, YENEEA. The germline V and J ends were trimmed by 2 bases and 4 bases, with 7 bases remaining between them. This CDR3 region has 13 residues. The CDR3, as DNA: TGTGCCAGCAGCTTACCGTTAGCAGATACGCAGTATTTT. This translates into CASSLPLADTQYF.

V and J are TRBV5-1 and TRBJ2-1, with D possibly being TRBD1 (6 bases). From germline, CDR1 is SGHRS and CDR2 YFSETQ. V lost 0 bases, J lost 3 bases, and 19 bases lay in between. The CDR3 covers 18 residues. The CDR3 reads CASSLGITSGVGYNEQFF. The CDR3 bases are TGCGCCAGCAGCTTGGGGATAACGTCAGGGGTTGGCTACAATGAGCAGTTCTTC.

Only one count was recorded for this clone. This rearrangement joins TRBV29-1 to TRBJ1-1; possible D gene TRBD1, 6 bases. V was pared by 6 bases and J by 4 bases, with 15 bases between. Germline CDR1 is SQVTM and CDR2 is ANQGSEA. This CDR3 contains 13 residues. This chain's CDR3 is CSVGALVATEAFF. For the CDR3, the DNA is TGCAGCGTGGGGGCCTTGGTAGCCACTGAAGCTTTCTTT.

This chain links TRBV9 with TRBJ1-1, with TRBD1 identical over 7 bases. CDR1 and CDR2 from the germline V gene are SGDLS and YYNGEE. V shed 0 bases and J 1 base; nucleotides not matched to a gene: 3. The CDR3 sequence is 15 residues long. The CDR3 loop is CASSVAGTANTEAFF. The CDR3 bases are TGTGCCAGCAGCGTAGCCGGGACAGCGAACACTGAAGCTTTCTTT.

The sample holds one count of this clone. This chain joins TRBV7-7 and TRBJ2-5; TRBD2 aligns across 13 bases. J lost 4 bases, V lost 4 bases, and 9 bases had no gene match. The CDR3 sequence is 17 residues long. Germline V gene data show CDR1 as SSHAT and CDR2 as FNYEAQ (reference sequence). CDR3 protein: CASSSGLAGVGGETQYF. In DNA, the CDR3 is TGTGCCAGCAGCTCTGGACTAGCGGGAGTAGGGGGAGAGACCCAGTACTTC.

The J gene is TRBJ1-5, the V gene TRBV5-3; D perhaps matches TRBD1 (5 bases). TRBV5-3 qualifies as an ORF whose function is uncertain. This CDR3 region has 16 residues. Trimming stripped 4 bases from V and 4 bases from J, with 18 bases between. The CDR3 protein is CARSPLGDFDNQPQHF. CDR3 in DNA: TGTGCCAGAAGCCCACTCGGGGACTTCGATAATCAGCCCCAGCATTTT.

The chain employs TRBV27 and TRBJ1-4; D remains ambiguous. This CDR3 region has 14 residues. Trimming left V 7 bases short and J 4 bases short, with 13 bases between. The germline V gene encodes CDR1 MNHEY and CDR2 SMNVEV (reference sequence). CDR3 bases: TGTGCCAGCACCACCGGACTACTTAATGAAAAACTGTTTTTT. The encoded protein is CASTTGLLNEKLFF.

This clone was detected a few times. The chain uses TRBV18 and TRBJ2-2; 9 positions agree with TRBD1. V lost 6 bases and J lost 1; bases outside the gene matches: 9. Germline CDR1 is KGHSH and CDR2 is LQKENI. The CDR3 spans 17 residues. The CDR3 here is CASSQLGTGMNTGELFF. In DNA, the CDR3 is TGTGCCAGCTCTCAACTAGGGACAGGGATGAACACCGGGGAGCTGTTTTTT.

The table lists this clone with a count of one. The rearrangement links TRBV18 to TRBJ2-7; 7 positions agree with TRBD2. The ends lost 1 base at V and 4 bases at J; junction bases unmatched: 4. Germline lookup yields CDR1 KGHSH and CDR2 LQKENI. The CDR3 sequence is 14 residues long. CDR3 amino acids: CASSPQGGSYEQYV. The CDR3, as DNA: TGTGCCAGCTCACCACAGGGCGGGAGTTACGAGCAGTACGTC.

The V and J genes are TRBV6-5 and TRBJ1-1; maybe TRBD1 (6 bases). CDR3 length equals 12 residues. Germline loops: CDR1 MNHEY, CDR2 SVGAGI. V was pared by 7 bases and J by 5 bases, with 11 bases between. As DNA, the CDR3 is TGTGCCAGCACCGGGGGGCGGACTGAAGCTTTCTTT. Its translation is CASTGGRTEAFF.

This chain connects TRBV9 to TRBJ1-3; 7 bases match TRBD1. Germline CDR1 is SGDLS and CDR2 is YYNGEE. The CDR3 runs to 16 residues. The J segment lost 3 bases and the V segment lost 2 bases, leaving 8 bases of the junction unmatched. CDR3 region: CASSVSTGDIGNTIYF. The CDR3, as DNA: TGTGCCAGCAGCGTTTCCACAGGGGACATTGGAAACACCATATATTTT.

Here the CDR3 DNA reads TGTGCCAGCAGCTTTAGCAGCGGGGCAGGGGCCAAAAACATTCAGTACTTC. As protein: CASSFSSGAGAKNIQYF. V is TRBV7-2 and J is TRBJ2-4; 7 bases align to TRBD2. After removal of 3 bases from V and 1 base from J, the junction contained 9 bases not matched to a gene. Germline assignment: CDR1 SGHTA and CDR2 FQGNSA. This CDR3 region has 17 residues. The whole variable domain, filled in from reference TRBV7-2 and TRBJ2-4, reads GAGVSQSPSNKVTEKGKDVELRCDPISGHTALYWYRQSLGQGLEFLIYFQGNSAPDKSGLPSDRFSAERTGGSVSTLTIQRTQQEDSAVYLCASSFSSGAGAKNIQYFGAGTRLSVL.